Below are 17 T cell receptor beta chains sequenced from a single sample in a study of post-analysis software for immune sequencing data. Study observations and caveats: There were a few TRBV segments more frequent in patients than controls, and TRBV5-6, TRBV5-1 and TRBV20-1 were among them.

Which antigens these TCRs recognize remains unknown. Unique-molecular-identifier-tagged TCR beta cDNA libraries were used. TCRdb passed the PCR reads through MiXCR, listing each CDR3 protein once. Of 550,000 to 700,000 distinct CDR3 sequences in the sample, about 40% are singletons; the top ten hold roughly 1.7%. Sequencing used blood. The receptor set was obtained from a girl aged 5-17 years with multiple sclerosis.

This clonotype was counted only a few times. J is TRBJ2-3 and V is TRBV20-1; 12 bases agree with TRBD2. V lost 6 bases and J lost 2; bases outside the gene matches: 6. Germline CDR1 is DFQATT and CDR2 is SNEGSKA (reference sequence). The CDR3 runs 15 residues. The CDR3: CSARLAGVSTDTQYF. DNA of the CDR3: TGCAGTGCCCGACTAGCGGGGGTCTCCACAGATACGCAGTATTTT.

This chain connects TRBV3-1 to TRBJ2-1; weak D call: TRBD2 (5 bases). The germline gives CDR1 LGHDT, CDR2 YNNKEL (reference sequence). The CDR3 contains 14 residues. In DNA form, the CDR3 reads TGTGCGACGATCGTACGGGAAACCTACAATGAGCAGTTCTTC. Translating it yields CATIVRETYNEQFF.

This clonotype was counted between two and nine times. This rearrangement joins TRBV4-1 to TRBJ2-3, with TRBD2 as a possible D gene (6 bases). CDR1 is MGHRA and CDR2 is YSYEKL in the germline V gene. There are 15 residues in the CDR3. V gave up 4 bases and J gave up 1 base, with 12 bases separating them. The CDR3 sequence is CASSRLDDGTDTQYF. The CDR3 DNA sequence: TGCGCCAGCAGCCGACTAGATGACGGCACAGATACGCAGTATTTT.

The chain is built from TRBV29-1 and TRBJ1-1; D is possibly TRBD1 (5 bases). The CDR3 is 13 amino acids. CDR1 and CDR2 from the germline V gene are SQVTM and ANQGSEA. The germline V and J ends were trimmed by 3 bases and 4 bases, with 12 bases remaining between them. Here the CDR3 reads CSVEGGSGTEAFF. CDR3 bases: TGCAGCGTTGAGGGGGGATCGGGCACTGAAGCTTTCTTT.

The chain uses TRBV4-1 and TRBJ2-1, with 14 bases lining up with TRBD2. The CDR3 consists of 16 residues. CDR1 is MGHRA and CDR2 is YSYEKL in the germline V gene. Losses at the gene ends were 4 bases for V and 8 bases for J; bases not matched to a gene: 7. CDR3 in amino acids: CASSRQTSGRGDEQFF. CDR3 bases: TGCGCCAGCAGCCGCCAGACTAGCGGGAGGGGGGATGAGCAGTTCTTC.

The chain links TRBV7-9 to TRBJ2-7; 9 nucleotides match TRBD2. After removal of 5 bases from V and 4 bases from J, the junction contained 9 bases not matched to a gene. The germline V gene encodes CDR1 SEHNR and CDR2 FQNEAQ (reference sequence). This CDR3 is built from 15 residues. The CDR3 region is CASSRPVSGGYEQYF. DNA for the CDR3: TGTGCCAGCAGCCGCCCCGTTAGCGGGGGTTACGAGCAGTACTTC.

This clonotype has more than one count but fewer than ten. This rearrangement joins TRBV28 to TRBJ1-2; 10 bases are a match to TRBD1. Germline CDR1 MDHEN, CDR2 SYDVKM. The V segment lost 6 bases and the J segment 2 bases; nucleotides outside the gene matches: 3. This CDR3 spans 14 amino acids. CDR3 bases: TGTGCCAGCAGGGCGGACAGGGGGAACTATGGCTACACCTTC. It specifies CASRADRGNYGYTF.

The chain uses TRBV4-1 and TRBJ1-4, with 11 positions matching TRBD1. V trimming: 2 bases; J trimming: 5 bases; junction bases outside the gene matches: 4. The CDR3 loop spans 16 amino acids. Germline V gene sequence: CDR1 MGHRA, CDR2 YSYEKL. The CDR3 sequence: CASSQRTGGGNEKLFF. Here the CDR3 DNA reads TGCGCCAGCAGCCAAAGGACAGGGGGCGGGAATGAAAAACTGTTTTTT.

This clonotype showed up just a few times. The V gene is TRBV20-1, the J gene TRBJ2-7; no firm D call. This CDR3 comprises 12 residues. Trimming removed 3 bases from V and 0 bases from J, with 6 bases in between. The germline CDR1 and CDR2 sequences are DFQATT and SNEGSKA (reference sequence). The CDR3 DNA reads as TGCAGTGCTAGGGGCAACTCCTACGAGCAGTACTTC. Its translation is CSARGNSYEQYF.

This clonotype was counted between two and nine times. The J gene is TRBJ1-1, the V gene TRBV19; possibly TRBD1 for D (5 bases). This CDR3 has 13 residues. CDR1 is LNHDA, CDR2 SQIVND, per germline (reference sequence). V lost 10 bases, J lost 0 bases, and 12 bases lay in between. CDR3 sequence (DNA): TGTGCCACTCACACAGGTCTGAACACTGAAGCTTTCTTT. This gives the protein CATHTGLNTEAFF.

V gene TRBV7-8 combines with J gene TRBJ2-7, with a possible D match to TRBD2 (6 bases). CDR3 length: 16 amino acids. Germline V gene lookup returns CDR1 SGHVS and CDR2 FQNEAQ. The V end lost 5 bases, the J end lost 5 bases, and 22 bases lay between the germline ends. In DNA, the CDR3 is TGTGCCAGCAGCCTAAGGAGGGTAGCGGCTACTGACGAGCAGTACTTC. Residues: CASSLRRVAATDEQYF.

The chain has TRBV3-1 and TRBJ1-5; perhaps TRBD1 as D (5 bases). Per germline, CDR1 LGHDT and CDR2 YNNKEL (reference sequence). The CDR3 length is 12 residues. With 1 base removed from V and 10 bases from J, the gap between germline ends came to 8 bases. The chain's CDR3 is CASSQVGGPQHF. In nucleotides, the CDR3 is TGTGCCAGCAGCCAAGTTGGGGGACCCCAGCATTTT.

The genes are TRBV6-6 and TRBJ1-2; D is uncertain. Germline V lookup: CDR1 MNHNY, CDR2 SVGAGI (reference sequence). V dropped 2 bases and J dropped 1 base, with 11 bases sitting between them. The CDR3 extends over 15 amino acids. The CDR3, as DNA: TGTGCCAGCAGTTACCATGATAGAGATAACTATGGCTACACCTTC. This translates into CASSYHDRDNYGYTF.

In its sample, this clonotype was seen a few times. V usage is TRBV3-1 and J usage is TRBJ2-3; D remains ambiguous. Trimming removed 0 bases from V and 7 bases from J, with 8 bases in between. CDR3 length equals 13 residues. From germline, CDR1 is LGHDT and CDR2 YNNKEL (reference sequence). CDR3 loop: CASSQDGRYTQYF. CDR3 nucleotides: TGTGCCAGCAGCCAAGATGGACGCTATACGCAGTATTTT.

The chain carries TRBV27 and TRBJ2-7; D is unclear. The end of the DNA fits TRBJ2-5 better, so the J call may be wrong. CDR3 length: 13 residues. Germline V gene data show CDR1 as MNHEY and CDR2 as SMNVEV (reference sequence). CDR3 amino acids: CASSPHSGETQYF. In DNA, the CDR3 is TGTGCCAGCAGTCCCCACTCAGGAGAGACCCAGTACTTC.

The rearrangement joins TRBV4-1 to TRBJ1-2, with D possibly being TRBD1 (6 bases). This CDR3 region has 15 residues. The V end lost 0 bases, the J end lost 4 bases, and 12 bases lay between the germline ends. Germline-derived CDR1 and CDR2 are MGHRA and YSYEKL. The CDR3 region is CASSQDQGGAYGYTF. CDR3 nucleotide sequence: TGCGCCAGCAGCCAAGATCAAGGGGGTGCCTATGGCTACACCTTC.

The chain carries TRBV12-3 or TRBV12-4 and TRBJ1-1; D is perhaps TRBD1 (6 bases). The CDR3 runs to 12 residues. V gave up 5 bases and J gave up 4 bases, with 8 bases separating them. The CDR3, as DNA: TGTGCCAGCAGTACAGGGTGCACTGAAGCTTTCTTT. This codes for CASSTGCTEAFF.